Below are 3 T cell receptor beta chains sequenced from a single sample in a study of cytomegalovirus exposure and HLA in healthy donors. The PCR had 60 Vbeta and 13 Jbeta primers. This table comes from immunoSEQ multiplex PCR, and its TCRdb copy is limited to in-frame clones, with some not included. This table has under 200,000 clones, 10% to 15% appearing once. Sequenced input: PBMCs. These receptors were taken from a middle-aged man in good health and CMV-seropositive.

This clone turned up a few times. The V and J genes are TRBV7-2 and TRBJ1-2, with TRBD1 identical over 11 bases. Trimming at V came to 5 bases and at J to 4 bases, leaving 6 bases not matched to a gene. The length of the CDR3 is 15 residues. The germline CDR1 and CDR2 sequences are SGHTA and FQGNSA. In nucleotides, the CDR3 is TGTGCCAGCAGCCCGGGGGGGACAGGGGGCTATGGCTACACCTTC. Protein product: CASSPGGTGGYGYTF.

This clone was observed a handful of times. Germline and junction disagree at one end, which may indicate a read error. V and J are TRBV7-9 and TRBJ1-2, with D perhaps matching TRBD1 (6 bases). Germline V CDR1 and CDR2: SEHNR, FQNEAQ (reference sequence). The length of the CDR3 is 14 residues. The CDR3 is CASSFDTGNFGYTF. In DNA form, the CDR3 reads TGTGCCAGCAGCTTTGATACAGGGAACTTTGGCTACACCTTC. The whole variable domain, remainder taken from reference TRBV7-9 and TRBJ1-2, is DTGVSQNPRHKITKRGQNVTFRCDPISEHNRLYWYRQTLGQGPEFLTYFQNEAQLEKSRLLSDRFSAERPKGSFSTLEIQRTEQGDSAMYLCASSFDTGNFGYTFGSGTRLTVV.

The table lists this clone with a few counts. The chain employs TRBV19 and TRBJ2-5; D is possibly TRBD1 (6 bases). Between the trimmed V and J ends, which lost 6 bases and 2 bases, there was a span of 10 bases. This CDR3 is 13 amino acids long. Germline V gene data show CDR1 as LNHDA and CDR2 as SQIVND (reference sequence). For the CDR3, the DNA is TGTGCCAGTAGCGGGACACTACAAGAGACCCAGTACTTC. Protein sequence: CASSGTLQETQYF.